Included here is one T cell receptor beta chain sequence, with context. Some clones are missing from TCRdb's copy, which holds only in-frame ones; the method was immunoSEQ multiplex PCR. The sample shows around 350,000 clones, about 92% of them seen only once. This CDR3 is built from 15 residues. Losses at the gene ends were 6 bases for V and 8 bases for J; bases not matched to a gene: 8. In germline, CDR1 is MRHNA, CDR2 SNTAGT. These data originate in a study of Ad26.COV2.S vaccination and SARS-CoV-2 variants. The starting material was peripheral blood, obtained after recovery from COVID-19. This receptor was identified in a human donor who had recovered from COVID-19. The chain has TRBV6-4 and TRBJ2-1; the match to TRBD2 covers 12 bases. In nucleotides, the CDR3 is TGTGCCAGCAGACCTTCTAGCGGGGGGGCCGATGAGCAGTTCTTC. Its translation: CASRPSSGGADEQFF.